The 3 T cell receptor beta chains in this list originate from one sample, sequenced in a study of blood T cell repertoires in COVID-19. Using immunoSEQ multiplex PCR, the repertoire was profiled, and TCRdb retains in-frame clones only, with some absent. The data contain more than 150,000 clones, about four fifths of them seen just once; the ten biggest clones take up around an eighth. Sequenced: peripheral blood. The receptor source for this set is a man in his late teens or twenties with active or convalescent COVID-19.

In its sample, this clone was seen once. The chain couples TRBV13 to TRBJ2-1; 12 bases map to TRBD2. The V gene end was trimmed by 4 bases and the J gene end by 5 bases; junction bases not matched to a gene: 6. Germline V lookup: CDR1 PRHDT, CDR2 FYEKMQ (reference sequence). The CDR3 consists of 16 residues. The chain's CDR3 is CASSSRSSGRDNEQFF. The DNA for the CDR3 is TGTGCCAGCAGCTCCCGCTCTAGCGGGAGGGACAATGAGCAGTTCTTC.

This clone was seen a handful of times. This chain uses TRBV4-2 with TRBJ1-1; D ambiguous. Deletions cut 0 bases from V and 0 bases from J, with 8 bases between. The CDR3 runs 15 residues. Germline V gene sequence: CDR1 LGHNA, CDR2 YNFKEQ. DNA of the CDR3: TGTGCCAGCAGCCAAGATGAGGGAATGAACACTGAAGCTTTCTTT. Protein: CASSQDEGMNTEAFF.

The chain couples TRBV9 to TRBJ1-3; tentatively, D is TRBD1 (5 bases). The CDR3 spans 14 residues. Germline assignment: CDR1 SGDLS and CDR2 YYNGEE. The germline V and J ends were trimmed by 2 bases and 7 bases, with 13 bases remaining between them. The CDR3 coding sequence is TGTGCCAGCAGCGTTGGGGGGAACTCTAACACCATATATTTT. This encodes CASSVGGNSNTIYF.